This TCR beta chain is from a study of long-term antiretroviral therapy in people with HIV. At survey level, the immunoSEQ assay was run in its v3.0 version. Using immunoSEQ multiplex PCR, the repertoire was profiled, and TCRdb retains in-frame clones only, with some absent. The sample records tens of thousands of clones, 75% to 85% being singletons. The CDR3 is made up of 17 amino acids. V was pared by 3 bases and J by 3 bases, with 20 bases between. The V gene's germline CDR1 is SGHTA and CDR2 FQGNSA. In this sample, this clone turned up once. Its antigen is still unknown. Regarding the study as a whole: At every time point, clones expanded before ART dominated the repertoire. Controls had broader CDR3 length ranges than HIV repertoires did.

V usage is TRBV7-2 and J usage is TRBJ2-5; D may be TRBD1 or TRBD2 (5 bases each). This TCR came from a man aged 40-49 years with HIV. The input for sequencing was unsorted PBMCs, taken 0.3 years after starting antiretroviral therapy. The CDR3 bases are TGTGCCAGCAGCTTTCAGGGCGGGCGTGGCGCGGAAGAGACCCAGTACTTC. It translates to CASSFQGGRGAEETQYF.